One sample yielded the 29 T cell receptor beta chains listed below, sequenced in a study of shared clonotypes between healthy human individuals. Using immunoSEQ multiplex PCR, the repertoire was profiled, and TCRdb retains in-frame clones only, with some absent. The table lists 600,000 to 750,000 clones, roughly 78% of them singletons. The sequenced material came from memory CD4+ T cells sorted from blood. Indicated subset: CD45RA-negative fraction. The receptors were gathered from a woman aged 25 to 45 in good health.

The CDR3 DNA reads as TGTGCCAGTAGCGGGGGACAGGAGGGTGAAAAACTGTTTTTT. Amino acid sequence: CASSGGQEGEKLFF. The J gene is TRBJ1-4, the V gene TRBV19, with 8 bases that match TRBD1. With V trimmed by 6 bases and J by 7 bases, 7 bases remained unmatched. Germline-derived CDR1 and CDR2 are LNHDA and SQIVND (reference sequence). This CDR3 comprises 14 residues. Full variable domain (rest looked up from reference TRBV19 and TRBJ1-4): DGGITQSPKYLFRKEGQNVTLSCEQNLNHDAMYWYRQDPGQGLRLIYYSQIVNDFQKGDIAEGYSVSREKKESFPLTVTSAQKNPTAFYLCASSGGQEGEKLFFGSGTQLSVL.

This clone was seen only a few times. The chain joins TRBV28 to TRBJ1-1; no clear D gene. Trimming removed 5 bases at V and 3 bases at J, with 19 bases between. Germline V gene sequence: CDR1 MDHEN, CDR2 SYDVKM. CDR3 size: 16 residues. As DNA, the CDR3 is TGTGCCAGCAGTCGACCACCTGGACGGGTCGACACTGAAGCTTTCTTT. This encodes CASSRPPGRVDTEAFF.

The CDR3 DNA follows: TGTGCCAGCAGTTCGCCAATGGACGCATCCATCCACCGGGCTTTCTTT. Its protein product is CASSSPMDASIHRAFF. This rearrangement joins TRBV27 to TRBJ1-1; unclear D gene. Trimming removed 4 bases from V and 11 bases from J, with 26 bases in between. The length of the CDR3 is 16 residues. Germline CDR1 is MNHEY and CDR2 is SMNVEV (reference sequence).

V and J are TRBV4-1 and TRBJ2-7, with D perhaps given as TRBD1 or TRBD2 (5 bases each). Trimming removed 1 base at V and 2 bases at J, with 15 bases between. This CDR3 contains 16 residues. The V gene's germline CDR1 is MGHRA and CDR2 YSYEKL. CDR3 loop: CASSQGWDPKAYEQYF. The CDR3 DNA reads TGCGCCAGCAGCCAAGGTTGGGACCCCAAGGCCTACGAGCAGTACTTC.

The genes are TRBV7-8 and TRBJ2-2; D is possibly TRBD1 (6 bases). Per the germline V gene, CDR1 is SGHVS and CDR2 is FQNEAQ. V was trimmed by 5 bases and J by 4 bases, leaving 11 bases between them. This CDR3 region has 14 residues. The CDR3 protein is CASSRGQSTGELFF. The CDR3 nucleotides are TGTGCCAGCAGCCGAGGACAGTCCACCGGGGAGCTGTTTTTT.

The chain employs TRBV13 and TRBJ2-7; 11 positions agree with TRBD2. V shed 5 bases, J shed 1 base, and the junction held 13 bases outside the gene matches. CDR3 length equals 18 residues. Germline V gene lookup returns CDR1 PRHDT and CDR2 FYEKMQ (reference sequence). The CDR3 sequence is CASSPGLLAGEGSYEQYF. The CDR3 DNA reads TGTGCCAGCAGCCCAGGGCTACTAGCGGGAGAGGGGTCCTACGAGCAGTACTTC.

This clone was detected only a few times. The rearrangement joins TRBV11-3 to TRBJ1-1; D may be TRBD1 (5 bases). V dropped 5 bases and J dropped 4 bases, with 14 bases sitting between them. The CDR3 is 14 residues long. Germline CDR1 SGHNT, CDR2 YENEEA. As DNA, the CDR3 is TGTGCCAGCAGCGTCGGGGGTTCGGCCACTGAAGCTTTCTTT. This gives the protein CASSVGGSATEAFF.

The DNA for the CDR3 is TGTGCCAGCATTCCCGGGACGGTTAACTATGGCTACACCTTC. It yields the protein CASIPGTVNYGYTF. The rearrangement links TRBV6-6 to TRBJ1-2; tentatively, D is TRBD1 (5 bases). Trimming took 7 bases from V and 1 from J, leaving 13 bases between them. The CDR3 runs to 14 residues. Germline V gene data show CDR1 as MNHNY and CDR2 as SVGAGI (reference sequence).

The chain carries TRBV15 and TRBJ1-4; D gene uncertain. From germline, CDR1 is LNHNV and CDR2 YYDKDF (reference sequence). The CDR3 covers 12 residues. V lost 1 base to trimming and J lost 8 bases, with 5 bases between them. For the CDR3, the DNA is TGTGCCACCAGCAGAGGCCGGGAAAAACTGTTTTTT. Protein sequence: CATSRGREKLFF.

About this clone: This sample also contains other DNA sequences that code for the same CDR3. This chain connects TRBV6-5 to TRBJ1-5; D gene uncertain. The CDR3 is 12 amino acids. V lost 8 bases, J lost 3 bases, and 8 bases lay in between. CDR1 MNHEY and CDR2 SVGAGI come from the germline V gene. The CDR3 DNA sequence: TGTGCCAGCGGCAGGTCCAATCAGCCCCAGCATTTT. Translation gives CASGRSNQPQHF.

The count of this clone is one. The chain's CDR3 is CASSVGTGGYQPQHF. The CDR3 DNA reads as TGTGCCAGCAGTGTGGGGACAGGAGGATATCAGCCCCAGCATTTT. The rearrangement links TRBV2 to TRBJ1-5; 8 bases line up with TRBD1. V was pared by 4 bases and J by 5 bases, with 7 bases of the junction left unmatched. The CDR3 is made up of 15 amino acids. Germline CDR1 reads SNHLY; CDR2 reads FYNNEI.

The genes are TRBV11-2 and TRBJ2-7; D gene ambiguous. The ends were cut back, 4 bases at V and 7 bases at J, with 14 bases in the middle. The CDR3 loop spans 13 amino acids. Germline CDR1 reads SGHAT; CDR2 reads FQNNGV. CDR3 in amino acids: CASSSLSVREQYF. CDR3 sequence (DNA): TGTGCCAGCAGCTCGCTTTCGGTCCGGGAGCAGTACTTC.

The V gene is TRBV14, the J gene TRBJ2-7; maybe TRBD2 (6 bases). Germline CDR1 reads SGHDN; CDR2 reads FVKESK. This CDR3 is 13 amino acids long. V lost 0 bases, J lost 6 bases, and 9 bases lay in between. CDR3 sequence: CASSQDWTTEQYF. The DNA for the CDR3 is TGTGCCAGCAGCCAAGATTGGACTACCGAGCAGTACTTC.

V is TRBV27 and J is TRBJ1-4; possibly TRBD1 for D (5 bases). Trimming shortened V by 6 bases and J by 6 bases, and 14 bases separated the two germline ends. Per germline, CDR1 MNHEY and CDR2 SMNVEV (reference sequence). CDR3 length equals 14 residues. Written as DNA, the CDR3 is TGTGCCAGCAGGGCGCGGGGCCCTGATGAAAAACTGTTTTTT. Protein sequence: CASRARGPDEKLFF.

In this sample, this clone turned up many times. The chain has TRBV7-9 and TRBJ2-6, with D perhaps matching TRBD1 or TRBD2 (6 bases each). CDR1 and CDR2 (germline): SEHNR, FQNEAQ (reference sequence). V lost 5 bases and J 0 bases, leaving 17 bases between the germline ends. The CDR3 covers 18 residues. This CDR3 is CASSPMGGGHSGANVLTF. CDR3 in DNA: TGTGCCAGCAGCCCCATGGGGGGCGGCCACTCTGGGGCCAACGTCCTGACTTTC.

For this clone: In the same sample, other DNA sequences code for this CDR3. V gene TRBV19 combines with J gene TRBJ1-4; D gene ambiguous. Trimming stripped 9 bases from V and 4 bases from J, with 12 bases between. Germline V gene sequence: CDR1 LNHDA, CDR2 SQIVND (reference sequence). This CDR3 comprises 13 residues. The CDR3 loop is CASNRQVNEKLFF. In nucleotides, the CDR3 is TGTGCCAGCAATCGACAAGTTAATGAAAAACTGTTTTTT.

The J gene is TRBJ1-3, the V gene TRBV5-6; 11 bases fit TRBD1. V dropped 1 base and J dropped 2; count of bases not matched to a gene: 2. The CDR3 consists of 16 residues. The germline gives CDR1 SGHDT, CDR2 YYEEEE. CDR3 in amino acids: CASSLRTGGPGNTIYF. The CDR3 region has the DNA TGTGCCAGCAGCTTGAGGACAGGGGGCCCTGGAAACACCATATATTTT.

The chain employs TRBV6-5 and TRBJ2-2, with a tentative D call TRBD2 (5 bases). Per germline, CDR1 MNHEY and CDR2 SVGAGI. The length of the CDR3 is 15 residues. Trimming took off 6 bases at V and 3 bases at J, with 14 bases between the two ends. CDR3: CASRAPRVHTGELFF. In DNA form, the CDR3 reads TGTGCCAGCAGGGCCCCGAGGGTCCACACCGGGGAGCTGTTTTTT.

This clone appeared once. The chain's CDR3 is CASTPSRDIYGYTF. CDR3 DNA sequence: TGTGCCAGCACCCCTTCACGGGACATCTATGGCTACACCTTC. J is TRBJ1-2 and V is TRBV9, with D possibly matching TRBD1 (6 bases). The CDR3 runs to 14 residues. The germline gives CDR1 SGDLS, CDR2 YYNGEE. Between the trimmed V and J ends, which lost 6 bases and 4 bases, there was a span of 16 bases. The variable domain in full, with the rest retrieved from reference TRBV9 and TRBJ1-2, is DSGVTQTPKHLITATGQRVTLRCSPRSGDLSVYWYQQSLDQGLQFLIQYYNGEERAKGNILERFSAQQFPDLHSELNLSSLELGDSALYFCASTPSRDIYGYTFGSGTRLTVV.

The rearrangement joins TRBV28 to TRBJ2-1; D is undetermined. Germline CDR1 and CDR2: MDHEN and SYDVKM. V dropped 1 base and J dropped 4 bases, with 11 bases sitting between them. The CDR3 has 15 residues. The CDR3 region is CASSLSSSFYNEQFF. The CDR3 coding sequence is TGTGCCAGCAGTTTATCGTCTAGTTTTTACAATGAGCAGTTCTTC.

Worth noting for this clone: A junction end diverges from the germline sequence, so it may reflect a read error. The chain couples TRBV7-9 to TRBJ2-2; D call uncertain. CDR3 length: 15 amino acids. CDR1 is SEHNR and CDR2 is FQNEAQ in the germline V gene (reference sequence). Here the CDR3 reads CASSLGDTNSGELFF. In nucleotides, the CDR3 is TGTGCCAGCAGCTTAGGTGACACAAACAGCGGGGAGCTGTTTTTT.

This chain connects TRBV9 to TRBJ1-1; D gene unclear. Per the germline V gene, CDR1 is SGDLS and CDR2 is YYNGEE. Trimming pared 4 bases from V and 3 bases from J, leaving 13 bases between. The CDR3 runs to 14 residues. The CDR3 bases are TGTGCCAGCAGCCATTCGACGGATTACACTGAAGCTTTCTTT. Residues: CASSHSTDYTEAFF.

This chain links TRBV5-8 with TRBJ1-2, with D tentatively TRBD1 (5 bases). Germline V CDR1 and CDR2: SGHTS, YDEGEE. Trimming removed 2 bases at V and 2 bases at J, with 10 bases between. This CDR3 region has 14 residues. CDR3 DNA sequence: TGTGCCAGCAGCTTCGTTAGGGGAAACTATGGCTACACCTTC. Protein product: CASSFVRGNYGYTF.

This chain connects TRBV7-8 to TRBJ2-7; D is uncertain. In germline, CDR1 is SGHVS, CDR2 FQNEAQ. The CDR3 is 14 amino acids. Between the trimmed V and J ends, which lost 5 bases and 3 bases, there was a span of 14 bases. Here the CDR3 reads CASSVGSGLYEQYF. In DNA, the CDR3 is TGTGCCAGCAGCGTCGGCAGTGGGCTCTACGAGCAGTACTTC. The entire variable domain, with the rest obtained from reference TRBV7-8 and TRBJ2-7, is as follows: GAGVSQSPRYKVAKRGQDVALRCDPISGHVSLFWYQQALGQGPEFLTYFQNEAQLDKSGLPSDRFFAERPEGSVSTLKIQRTQQEDSAVYLCASSVGSGLYEQYFGPGTRLTVT.

The rearrangement links TRBV28 to TRBJ2-3; possible D gene TRBD2, 6 bases. This CDR3 has 13 residues. The V gene lost 9 bases and the J gene lost 0 bases, with 10 bases spanning the gap. Germline V gene data show CDR1 as MDHEN and CDR2 as SYDVKM. The CDR3 sequence: CASRRGSTDTQYF. CDR3 coding DNA: TGTGCCAGTAGGAGGGGTAGCACAGATACGCAGTATTTT.

The chain combines TRBV28 with TRBJ2-7; D perhaps matches TRBD2 (5 bases). V lost 3 bases to trimming and J lost 3 bases, with 15 bases between them. Germline CDR1 MDHEN, CDR2 SYDVKM. The CDR3 contains 15 residues. The CDR3 coding sequence is TGTGCCAGCAGTTTTAGTGGTGGGAGAGGCTACGAGCAGTACTTC. It specifies CASSFSGGRGYEQYF.

The table lists this clone with many counts. The V call is TRBV28, the J call TRBJ2-4; 12 nucleotides agree with TRBD1. The CDR3 runs to 15 residues. CDR1 is MDHEN and CDR2 is SYDVKM in the germline V gene. Trimming removed 4 bases from V and 9 bases from J; junction bases left unmatched: 7. The CDR3 bases are TGTGCCAGCAGTTCGTCCGGGACAGGGGGCAGCATTCAGTACTTC. Translating it yields CASSSSGTGGSIQYF.

As to this clone: The sample carries other DNA sequences with the same CDR3. The chain joins TRBV18 to TRBJ2-1; D is perhaps TRBD2 (5 bases). V was pared by 0 bases and J by 9 bases, with 9 bases between. The CDR3 has 13 amino acids. Germline V lookup: CDR1 KGHSH, CDR2 LQKENI. For the CDR3, the DNA is TGTGCCAGCTCACCACCGGGAGATAGTGAGCAGTTCTTC. It codes for CASSPPGDSEQFF.

This rearrangement joins TRBV28 to TRBJ1-1; D is unclear. Germline V CDR1 and CDR2: MDHEN, SYDVKM. Trimming cost V 8 bases and J 11 bases, with 18 bases left between them. The CDR3 is 12 residues long. In DNA, the CDR3 is TGTGCCAGCGAAGGGCCAGAGGAGAGGGCTTTCTTT. Translation: CASEGPEERAFF.